In its sample, the clone carrying this TCR beta chain was seen many times. The antigen is undetermined. As it was prepared, the TCRbeta library received unique molecular identifiers. One entry per CDR3 protein, called by TCRdb with MiXCR from the PCR reads. The repertoire holds 280,000 or so distinct CDR3 sequences, with roughly 11% as singletons. The sample originates from a study of T-cell reconstitution after alpha-beta-depleted transplantation in children. The CDR3 sequence is 14 residues long. The germline gives CDR1 SEHNR, CDR2 FQNEAQ (reference sequence). Deletions cut 0 bases from V and 5 bases from J, with 10 bases between. Study-level findings and limits: Where alpha-beta T cells came from about two months after transplant was reportedly several hundred expanded graft clones. Elevated TCRbeta diversity at day 60 was traced, in some patients, to surviving recipient T cells and thymic progenitors. It was newly produced T cells that mostly accounted for T-cell counts and diversity one year after transplant.

V is TRBV7-9 and J is TRBJ2-5; D not certain. The source material was peripheral blood, sampled 180 days after TCRalphabeta/CD19-depleted stem cell transplant. The sequence was collected from a male patient aged 2 to 9 who had a stem cell transplant for chronic granulomatous disease, so the T cells may come from the graft donor. This chain's CDR3 is CASSLALPIETQYF. The CDR3 DNA reads as TGTGCCAGCAGCTTAGCCTTACCCATTGAGACCCAGTACTTC.